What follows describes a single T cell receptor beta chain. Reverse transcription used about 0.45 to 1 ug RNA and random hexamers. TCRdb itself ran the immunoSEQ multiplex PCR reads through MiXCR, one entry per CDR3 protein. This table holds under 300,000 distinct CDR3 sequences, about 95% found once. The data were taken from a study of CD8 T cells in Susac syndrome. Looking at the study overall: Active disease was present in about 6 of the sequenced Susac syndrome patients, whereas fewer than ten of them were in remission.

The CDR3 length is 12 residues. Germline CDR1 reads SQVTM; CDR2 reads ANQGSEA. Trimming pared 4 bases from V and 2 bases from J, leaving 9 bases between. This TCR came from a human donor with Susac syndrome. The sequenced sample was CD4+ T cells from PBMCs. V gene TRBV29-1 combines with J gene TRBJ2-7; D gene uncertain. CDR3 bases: TGCAGCGTTGGACATAGAACCTACGAGCAGTACTTC. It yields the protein CSVGHRTYEQYF.